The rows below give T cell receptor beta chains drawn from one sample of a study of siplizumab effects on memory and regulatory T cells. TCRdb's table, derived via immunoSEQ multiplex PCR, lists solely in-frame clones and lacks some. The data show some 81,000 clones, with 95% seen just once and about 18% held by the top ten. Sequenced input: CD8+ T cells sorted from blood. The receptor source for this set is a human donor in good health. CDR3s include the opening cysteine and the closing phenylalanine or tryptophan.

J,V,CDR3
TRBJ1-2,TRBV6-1,CASSEVLGQNYGYTF
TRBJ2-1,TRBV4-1,CASSQEGQTFYNEQFF
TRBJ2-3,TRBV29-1,CSVPVGTSTDTQYF
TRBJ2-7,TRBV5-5,CASSPPTGGGYEQYF
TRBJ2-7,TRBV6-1,CASRRVSDYEQYF
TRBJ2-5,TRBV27,CASSDLFRDSQYF
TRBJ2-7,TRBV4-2,CASSWTGAAYEQYF
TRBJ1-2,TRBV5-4,CASSQGDGYTF
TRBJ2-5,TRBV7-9,CASRLLETQYF
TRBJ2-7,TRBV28,CASSFRQGGSYEQYF